This T cell receptor (beta chain) was captured in a study of T cell responses to AZD1222 COVID-19 vaccine. Study background: Both about-4-week and about-12-week second-dose recipients were combined.

Clones were sequenced by immunoSEQ multiplex PCR, and TCRdb holds only the in-frame ones, with some missing. The sample contains more than 85,000 clones, 87% of which appear only once. The CDR3 runs to 15 residues. The V segment lost 3 bases and the J segment 6 bases; nucleotides outside the gene matches: 4. The germline V gene has CDR1 SGHTA and CDR2 FQGTGA. Points on this clone: Its antigen is as yet unknown.

General study points: At study baseline, merely five or six AZD1222 recipients were seropositive. A rise in Spike-specific TCR breadth and depth followed two AZD1222 doses. Among spike-specific TCRs, nearly half reportedly target unmutated variant regions.

The chain links TRBV7-3 to TRBJ2-2, with 10 positions matching TRBD2. The starting material was peripheral blood, obtained on day 0 of AZD1222 vaccination. This TCR was sampled from an adult in good health. This CDR3 reads CASSFGLAGAGELFF. In nucleotides, the CDR3 is TGTGCCAGCAGCTTCGGGCTAGCGGGAGCCGGGGAGCTGTTTTTT.